The sequence of this T cell receptor (beta chain) was determined in a study of cytomegalovirus exposure and HLA in healthy donors. Study summary: Drawn from HLA-typed donors, about 85 million unique TCRs were held in an early data release.

Everyone who donated was a healthy bone marrow donor. With respect to this clone: Its target is unknown.

Primers included in the PCR were 60 Vbeta and 13 Jbeta primers. Here immunoSEQ multiplex PCR was the method, and the copy in TCRdb shows in-frame clones only, minus some. Here the sample spans some 130,000 clones, over 60% being singletons. Study-wide results and limits: In a later analysis, specific HLA alleles were associated with 15,000 to 20,000 TCR beta sequences at a 0.05 false discovery rate. With later analysis, a missense DCLRE1C variant became linked to TCR beta V- and J-gene trimming.

This CDR3 comprises 13 residues. The TCR was taken from a man aged 40-49 years in good health and CMV-seronegative. The chain uses TRBV21-1 and TRBJ2-1; TRBD1 reflects the table's D call only, with no check against the DNA. TRBV21-1 is listed as a pseudogene. Material: PBMCs. The chain's CDR3 is CASDRAPYNEQFF. The CDR3 nucleotides are TGTGCCAGCGACAGGGCTCCCTACAATGAGCAGTTCTTC.